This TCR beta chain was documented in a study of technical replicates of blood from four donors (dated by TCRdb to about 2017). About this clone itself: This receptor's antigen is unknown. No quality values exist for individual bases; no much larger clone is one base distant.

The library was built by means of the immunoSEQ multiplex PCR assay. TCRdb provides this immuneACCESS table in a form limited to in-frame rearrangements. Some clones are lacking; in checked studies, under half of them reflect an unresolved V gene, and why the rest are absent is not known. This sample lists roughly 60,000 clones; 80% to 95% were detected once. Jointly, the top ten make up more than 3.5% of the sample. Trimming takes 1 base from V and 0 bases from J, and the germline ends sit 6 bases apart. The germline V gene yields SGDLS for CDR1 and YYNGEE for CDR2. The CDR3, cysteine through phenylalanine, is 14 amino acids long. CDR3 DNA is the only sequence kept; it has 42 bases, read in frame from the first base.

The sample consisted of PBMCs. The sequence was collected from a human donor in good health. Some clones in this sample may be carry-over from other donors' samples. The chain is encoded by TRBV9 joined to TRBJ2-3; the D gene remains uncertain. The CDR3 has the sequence CASSVTSSTDTQYF. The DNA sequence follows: TGTGCCAGCAGCGTAACTTCTAGCACAGATACGCAGTATTTT.